This T cell receptor beta chain emerged from a study of PD-1 blockade in classical Hodgkin lymphoma. About the study: Every 2 weeks, patients got 3 mg/kg intravenous nivolumab.

With respect to this clone: Its target is unknown.

Method: immunoSEQ multiplex PCR; TCRdb's copy keeps in-frame clones and lacks some. The data contain roughly 100,000 clones, roughly 89% of them singletons. Study outcomes and limitations: It was reported that newly diagnosed patients had less baseline TCR diversity than healthy donors. Why repertoires differed is undefined; disease activity or prior therapy possibly contributed.

Every one of the patients relapsed after autologous stem cell transplantation (brentuximab vedotin exposure was variable). V was pared by 4 bases and J by 5 bases, with 8 bases of the junction left unmatched. This CDR3 comprises 15 residues. The germline V gene has CDR1 SGHNT and CDR2 YYREEE (reference sequence). This receptor was taken from a human donor with classical Hodgkin lymphoma. The genes are TRBV5-4 and TRBJ2-2; 7 bases align to TRBD2. Sequencing was performed on peripheral blood mononuclear cells (PBMCs), taken before the second cycle of nivolumab. Written as DNA, the CDR3 is TGTGCCAGCAGCCCCCAAGCGGGGTATACCGGGGAGCTGTTTTTT. Protein: CASSPQAGYTGELFF.